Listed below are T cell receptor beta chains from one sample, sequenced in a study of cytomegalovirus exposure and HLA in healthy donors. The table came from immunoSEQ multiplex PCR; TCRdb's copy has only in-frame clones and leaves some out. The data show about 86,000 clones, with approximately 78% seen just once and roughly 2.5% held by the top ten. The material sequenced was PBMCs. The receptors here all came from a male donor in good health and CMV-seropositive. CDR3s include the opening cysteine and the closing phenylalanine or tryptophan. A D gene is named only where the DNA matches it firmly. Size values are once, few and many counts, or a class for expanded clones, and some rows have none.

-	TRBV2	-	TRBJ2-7	TGTGCCAGCAGTGAAGAATTGTTCAGCGAGCAGTACTTC	CASSEELFSEQYF
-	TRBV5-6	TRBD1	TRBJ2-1	TGTGCCAGCAGCTTTCGCGGGACAGGTTACAATGAGCAGTTCTTC	CASSFRGTGYNEQFF
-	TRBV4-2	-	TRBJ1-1	TGTGCCAGCAGCAGATCCCAGGGCGGATACACTGAAGCTTTCTTT	CASSRSQGGYTEAFF
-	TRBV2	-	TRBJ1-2	TGTGCCAGCACCCCCGAGGGCAGCCAAGGTGGCTACACCTTC	CASTPEGSQGGYTF
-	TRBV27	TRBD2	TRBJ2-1	TGTGCCAGCAGTTCCGATGAAGCGGGAGCGTACAATGAGCAGTTCTTC	CASSSDEAGAYNEQFF
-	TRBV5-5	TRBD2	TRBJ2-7	TGTGCCAGCAGCCCACTGGGGACTAGCGGGGGTTCCTACGAGCAGTACTTC	CASSPLGTSGGSYEQYF
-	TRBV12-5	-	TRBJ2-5	TGTGCTAGTGGTTTGGGGCGGGGAAGCCAAGAGACCCAGTACTTC	CASGLGRGSQETQYF
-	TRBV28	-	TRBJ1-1	TGTGCCAGCAGTTTGACAGGAGAGAACACTGAAGCTTTCTTT	CASSLTGENTEAFF
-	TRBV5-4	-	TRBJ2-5	TGTGCCAGCAGCCGGTCGGGCGGCGGGATGGGGGAGACCCAGTACTTC	CASSRSGGGMGETQYF
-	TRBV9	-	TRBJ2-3	TGTGCCAGCAGCGTGGCAGCGGCCACAGATACGCAGTATTTT	CASSVAAATDTQYF
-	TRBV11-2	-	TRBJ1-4	TGTGCCAGCAGCTCACCCTATGAGGCGGGAGGCAAGCTGTTTTTT	CASSSPYEAGGKLFF
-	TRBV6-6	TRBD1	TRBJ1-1	TGTGCCAGCAGTCGACAGGGTAACACTGAAGCTTTCTTT	CASSRQGNTEAFF
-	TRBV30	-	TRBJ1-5	TGTGCCTGGAGCCACGGTAGGCGGAAGCATTTT	CAWSHGRRKHF
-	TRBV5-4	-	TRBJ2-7	TGTGCCAGCAGCTCGTGGGGACAATCCTACGAGCAGTACTTC	CASSSWGQSYEQYF
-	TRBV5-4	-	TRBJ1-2	TGTGCCAGCAGCTTGTCGGGAGCCTCCTATGGCTACACCTTC	CASSLSGASYGYTF
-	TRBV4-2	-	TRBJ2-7	TGTGCCAGCAGCCCTTCCTACGAGCAGTACTTC	CASSPSYEQYF
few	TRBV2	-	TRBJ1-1	TGTGCCAGCAGTGAAGAAACTATACCGAACACTGAAGCTTTCTTT	CASSEETIPNTEAFF
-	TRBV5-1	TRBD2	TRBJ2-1	TGCGCCAGCAGCTTGGCGACTAGCGGGAGGGCTGTGGTCTGGAATGAGCAGTTCTTC	CASSLATSGRAVVWNEQFF
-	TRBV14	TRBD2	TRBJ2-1	TGTGCCAGCAGCCAAGATTCGGTTTTGGAGCGGGACGTAGATGAGCAGTTCTTC	CASSQDSVLERDVDEQFF
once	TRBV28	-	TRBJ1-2	TGTGCCAGCGTTCCCGTCGCCTCAGGGGCCTATGGCTACACCTTC	CASVPVASGAYGYTF
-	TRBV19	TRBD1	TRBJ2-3	TGTGCCAGTAGACAGACAGGGTCAGATACGCAGTATTTT	CASRQTGSDTQYF
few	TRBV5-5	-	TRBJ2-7	TGTGCCAGCAGCTTGCGGAGTTTCCACATCTACGAGCAGTACTTC	CASSLRSFHIYEQYF
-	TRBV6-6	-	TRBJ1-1	TGTGCCAGCAGTTCAGGGCTACGAGCTTTCTTT	CASSSGLRAFF
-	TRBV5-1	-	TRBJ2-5	TGCGCCAGCAGCTTGGTGATCAGCCAAGAGACCCAGTACTTC	CASSLVISQETQYF
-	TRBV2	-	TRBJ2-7	TGTGCCACTTCCGGCCTTGGGCCCGAGCAGTACTTC	CATSGLGPEQYF
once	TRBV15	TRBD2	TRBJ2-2	TGTGCCACCAGCAGAGAGCACGGGATTGGTAGCGGGAGGGGGAACACCGGGGAGCTGTTTTTT	CATSREHGIGSGRGNTGELFF
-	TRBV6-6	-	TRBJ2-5	TGTGCCAGCAGTTACTCCAGGGTGAAACAAGAGACCCAGTACTTC	CASSYSRVKQETQYF